This record concerns one T cell receptor (beta chain) sequence. The data derive from a study of blood T cell repertoires in COVID-19. Study in general: Samples of COVID-19 (acute and convalescent) were obtained from the United States, Italy and Spain. The analysed material was cDNA or gDNA that came from T cells, B-cell-depleted T cells, or PBMCs.

Original analysis: Quantification of nucleated cells was approximated via reference gene primer amplification. Measured with immunoSEQ multiplex PCR; TCRdb has only the in-frame clones, and not every one. That table gives V, J and clone size, and the DNA gave D and trimming. The top ten clones hold approximately 60% of a sample with about 21,000 clones, around 79% of them seen once. The clonotype comes from a man at least 80 years old with acute or convalescent COVID-19. Source material: peripheral blood.

CDR3 amino acids: CASRFPGQSSEAFF. The CDR3 DNA follows: TGTGCCAGCAGATTCCCGGGACAGTCGTCTGAAGCTTTCTTT. The genes are TRBV27 and TRBJ1-1; 7 bases fit TRBD1. V trimming: 6 bases; J trimming: 6 bases; junction bases outside the gene matches: 10. The germline V gene has CDR1 MNHEY and CDR2 SMNVEV (reference sequence). This CDR3 spans 14 amino acids.